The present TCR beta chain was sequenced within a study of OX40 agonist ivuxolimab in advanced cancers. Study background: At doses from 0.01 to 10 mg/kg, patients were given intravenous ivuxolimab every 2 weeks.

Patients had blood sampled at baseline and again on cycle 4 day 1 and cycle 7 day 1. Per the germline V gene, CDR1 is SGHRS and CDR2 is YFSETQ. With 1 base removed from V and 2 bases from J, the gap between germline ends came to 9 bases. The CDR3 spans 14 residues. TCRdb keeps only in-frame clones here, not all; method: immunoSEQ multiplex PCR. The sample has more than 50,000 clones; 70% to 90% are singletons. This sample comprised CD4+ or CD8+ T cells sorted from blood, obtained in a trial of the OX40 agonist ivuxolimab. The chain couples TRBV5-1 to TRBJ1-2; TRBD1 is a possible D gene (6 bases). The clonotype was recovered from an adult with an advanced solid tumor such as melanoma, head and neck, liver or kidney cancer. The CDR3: CASSLHQGNYGYTF. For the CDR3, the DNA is TGCGCCAGCAGCTTGCACCAGGGGAACTATGGCTACACCTTC.